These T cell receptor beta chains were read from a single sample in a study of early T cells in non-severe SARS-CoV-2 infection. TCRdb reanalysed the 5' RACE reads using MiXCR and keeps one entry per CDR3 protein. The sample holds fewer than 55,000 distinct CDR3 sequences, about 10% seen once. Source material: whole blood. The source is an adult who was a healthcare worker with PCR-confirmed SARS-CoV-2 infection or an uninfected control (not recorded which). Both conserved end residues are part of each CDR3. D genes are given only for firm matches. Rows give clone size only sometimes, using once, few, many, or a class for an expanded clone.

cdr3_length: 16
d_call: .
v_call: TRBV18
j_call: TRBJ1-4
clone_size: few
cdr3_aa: CASSPVSTATNEKLFF
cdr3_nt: TGTGCCAGCTCACCAGTATCAACCGCAACTAATGAAAAACTGTTTTTT

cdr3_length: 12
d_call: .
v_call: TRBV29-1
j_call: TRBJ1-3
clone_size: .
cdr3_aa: CSVETGRNTIYF
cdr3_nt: TGCAGCGTTGAAACAGGGAGAAACACCATATATTTT

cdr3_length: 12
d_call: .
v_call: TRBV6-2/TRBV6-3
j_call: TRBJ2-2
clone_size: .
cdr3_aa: CASSYPSGELFF
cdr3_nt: TGTGCCAGCAGTTACCCCTCCGGGGAGCTGTTTTTT

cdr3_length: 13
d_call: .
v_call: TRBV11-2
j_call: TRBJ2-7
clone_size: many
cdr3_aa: CASSWGFSYEQYF
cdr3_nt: TGTGCCAGCAGTTGGGGGTTCTCCTACGAGCAGTACTTC

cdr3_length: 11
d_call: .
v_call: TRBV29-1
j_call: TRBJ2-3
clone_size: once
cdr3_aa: CSVGVGDTQYF
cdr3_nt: TGCAGCGTTGGAGTTGGAGATACGCAGTATTTT

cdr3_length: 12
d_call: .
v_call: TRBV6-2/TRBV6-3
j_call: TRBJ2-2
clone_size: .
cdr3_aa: CASKGYTGELFF
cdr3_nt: TGTGCCAGCAAGGGATACACCGGGGAGCTGTTTTTT

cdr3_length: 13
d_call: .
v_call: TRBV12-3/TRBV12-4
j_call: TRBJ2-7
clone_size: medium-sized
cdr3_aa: CASSLGVTYEQYF
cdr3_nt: TGTGCCAGCAGTTTAGGGGTAACCTACGAGCAGTACTTC

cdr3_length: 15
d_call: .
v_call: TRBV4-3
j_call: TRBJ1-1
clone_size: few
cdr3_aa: CASSQDLGPNTEAFF
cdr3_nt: TGCGCCAGCAGCCAAGATCTGGGGCCGAACACTGAAGCTTTCTTT

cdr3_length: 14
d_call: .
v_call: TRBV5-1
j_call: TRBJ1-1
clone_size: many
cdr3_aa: CASSSTTFGSEAFF
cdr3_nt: TGCGCCAGCAGCTCCACAACCTTTGGATCTGAAGCTTTCTTT

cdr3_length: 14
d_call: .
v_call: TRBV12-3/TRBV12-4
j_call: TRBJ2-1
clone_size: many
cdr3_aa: CASSWMAGPNEQFF
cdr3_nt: TGTGCCAGCAGTTGGATGGCGGGTCCCAATGAGCAGTTCTTC

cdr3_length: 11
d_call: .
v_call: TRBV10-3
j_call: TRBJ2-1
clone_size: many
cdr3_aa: CAISDRAEQFF
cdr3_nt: TGTGCCATCAGTGATCGGGCTGAGCAGTTCTTC

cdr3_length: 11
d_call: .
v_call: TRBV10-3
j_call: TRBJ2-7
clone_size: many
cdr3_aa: CAISEEYEQYF
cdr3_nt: TGTGCCATCAGTGAAGAGTACGAGCAGTACTTC

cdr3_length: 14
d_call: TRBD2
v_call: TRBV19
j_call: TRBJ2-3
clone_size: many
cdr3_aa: CASSRGTSEDTQYF
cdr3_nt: TGTGCCAGTAGTAGGGGGACTAGCGAAGATACGCAGTATTTT

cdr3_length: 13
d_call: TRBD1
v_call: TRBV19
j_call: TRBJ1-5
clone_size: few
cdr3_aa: CASSMRGQRPQHF
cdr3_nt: TGTGCCAGTAGTATGCGGGGACAGCGACCCCAGCATTTT

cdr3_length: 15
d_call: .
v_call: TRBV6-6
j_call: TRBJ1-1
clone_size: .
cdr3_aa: CASNPGRGGNTEAFF
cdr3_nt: TGTGCCAGCAATCCCGGGAGAGGGGGGAACACTGAAGCTTTCTTT

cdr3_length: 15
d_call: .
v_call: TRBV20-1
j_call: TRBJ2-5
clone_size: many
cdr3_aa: CSARDPQGSLETQYF
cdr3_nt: TGCAGTGCTAGAGATCCCCAGGGCTCCCTTGAGACCCAGTACTTC

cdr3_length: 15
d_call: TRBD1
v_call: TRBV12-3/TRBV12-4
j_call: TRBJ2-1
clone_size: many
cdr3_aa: CASSPWGQGDNEQFF
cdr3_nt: TGTGCCAGCAGTCCATGGGGACAGGGGGACAATGAGCAGTTCTTC

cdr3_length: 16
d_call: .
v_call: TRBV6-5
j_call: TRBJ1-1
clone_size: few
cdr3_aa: CASWREPPNLNTEAFF
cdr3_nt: TGTGCCAGCTGGAGAGAGCCCCCAAACCTGAACACTGAAGCTTTCTTT

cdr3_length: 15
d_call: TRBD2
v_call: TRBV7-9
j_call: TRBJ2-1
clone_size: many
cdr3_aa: CASSPMGLAGDEQFF
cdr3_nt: TGTGCCAGCAGCCCAATGGGACTAGCGGGAGATGAGCAGTTCTTC

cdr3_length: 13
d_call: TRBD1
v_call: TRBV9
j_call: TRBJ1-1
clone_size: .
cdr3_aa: CASSVGQGTEAFF
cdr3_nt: TGTGCCAGCAGCGTAGGACAGGGGACTGAAGCTTTCTTT

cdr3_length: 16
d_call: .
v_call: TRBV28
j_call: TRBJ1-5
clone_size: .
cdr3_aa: CASSLGWGPSNQPQHF
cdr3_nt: TGTGCCAGCAGTTTAGGGTGGGGGCCAAGCAATCAGCCCCAGCATTTT

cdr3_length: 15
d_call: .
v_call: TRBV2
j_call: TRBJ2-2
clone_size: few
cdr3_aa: CASKGGPTRTGELFF
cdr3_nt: TGTGCCAGTAAAGGAGGTCCCACGCGGACCGGGGAGCTGTTTTTT

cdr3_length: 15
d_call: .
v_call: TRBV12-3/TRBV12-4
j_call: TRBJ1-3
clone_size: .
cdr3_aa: CASTPVGSAGNTIYF
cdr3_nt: TGTGCCAGCACCCCTGTGGGTTCTGCTGGAAACACCATATATTTT

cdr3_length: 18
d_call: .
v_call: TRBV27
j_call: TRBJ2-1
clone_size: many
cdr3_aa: CASSSFLPSASSYNEQFF
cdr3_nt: TGTGCCAGCAGCTCCTTCCTGCCTAGCGCTAGCTCCTACAATGAGCAGTTCTTC

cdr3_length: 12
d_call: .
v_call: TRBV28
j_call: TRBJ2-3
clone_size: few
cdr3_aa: CASSFPFDTQYF
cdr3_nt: TGTGCCAGCAGTTTCCCGTTTGATACGCAGTATTTT

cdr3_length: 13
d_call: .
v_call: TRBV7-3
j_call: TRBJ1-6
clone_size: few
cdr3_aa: CASSLNMDSPLHF
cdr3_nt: TGTGCCAGCAGCTTAAACATGGATTCACCCCTCCACTTT

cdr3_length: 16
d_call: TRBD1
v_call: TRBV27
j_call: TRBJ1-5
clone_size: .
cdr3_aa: CASSQWTGAGAKPQHF
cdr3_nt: TGTGCCAGCAGCCAATGGACAGGGGCTGGAGCCAAGCCCCAGCATTTT

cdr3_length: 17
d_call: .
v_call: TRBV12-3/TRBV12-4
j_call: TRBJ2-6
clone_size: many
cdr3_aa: CASSWDVSSSGANVLTF
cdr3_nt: TGTGCCAGCAGTTGGGACGTTTCGAGCTCTGGGGCCAACGTCCTGACTTTC

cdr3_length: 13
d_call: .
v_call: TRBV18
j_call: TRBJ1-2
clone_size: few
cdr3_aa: CASSPPDSYGYTF
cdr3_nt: TGTGCCAGCTCACCACCGGACAGCTATGGCTACACCTTC

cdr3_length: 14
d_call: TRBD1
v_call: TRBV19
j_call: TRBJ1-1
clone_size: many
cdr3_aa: CASSLGQASSEAFF
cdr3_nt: TGTGCCAGTAGTTTGGGACAGGCCTCCTCTGAAGCTTTCTTT

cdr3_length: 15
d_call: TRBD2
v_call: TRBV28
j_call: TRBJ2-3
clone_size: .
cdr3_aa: CASRPGTTYTDTQYF
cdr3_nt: TGTGCCAGCCGGCCCGGGACTACCTACACAGATACGCAGTATTTT

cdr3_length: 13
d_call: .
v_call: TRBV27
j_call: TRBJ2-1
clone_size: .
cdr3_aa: CASSFRGYNEQFF
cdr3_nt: TGTGCCAGCAGTTTTCGAGGTTACAATGAGCAGTTCTTC

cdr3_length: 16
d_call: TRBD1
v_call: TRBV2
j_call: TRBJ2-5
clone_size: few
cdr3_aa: CASTEVRVRGQETQYF
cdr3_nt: TGTGCCAGCACCGAGGTCCGGGTCAGGGGGCAGGAGACCCAGTACTTC

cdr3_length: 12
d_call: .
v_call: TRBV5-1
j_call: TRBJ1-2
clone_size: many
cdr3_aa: CASSLEGGGYTF
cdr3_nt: TGCGCCAGCAGCTTGGAAGGGGGTGGCTACACCTTC

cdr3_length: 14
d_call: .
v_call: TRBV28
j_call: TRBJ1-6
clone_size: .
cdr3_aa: CASSLGGINSPLHF
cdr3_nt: TGTGCCAGCAGTTTGGGAGGGATCAATTCACCCCTCCACTTT

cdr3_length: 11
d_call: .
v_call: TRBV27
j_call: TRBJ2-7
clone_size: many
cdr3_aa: CASSLPEVDGF
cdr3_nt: TGTGCCAGCAGTTTGCCCGAAGTTGACGGCTTC

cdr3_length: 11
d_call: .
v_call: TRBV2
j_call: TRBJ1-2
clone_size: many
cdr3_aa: CASSVGYGYTF
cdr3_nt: TGTGCCAGCAGTGTAGGTTATGGCTACACCTTC

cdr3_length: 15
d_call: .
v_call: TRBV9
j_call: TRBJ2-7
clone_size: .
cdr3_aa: CASSLAEGPGSKQYF
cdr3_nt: TGTGCCAGCAGCCTGGCTGAGGGACCGGGGTCAAAGCAGTACTTC

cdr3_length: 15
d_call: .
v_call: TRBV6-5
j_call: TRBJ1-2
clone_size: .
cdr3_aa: CASSYSGDEDYGYTF
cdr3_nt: TGTGCCAGCAGTTACTCAGGGGATGAGGACTATGGCTACACCTTC

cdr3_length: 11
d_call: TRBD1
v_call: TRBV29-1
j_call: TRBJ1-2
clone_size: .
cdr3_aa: CSFTLGQAMLF
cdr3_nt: TGCAGCTTCACACTGGGACAGGCTATGCTATTC

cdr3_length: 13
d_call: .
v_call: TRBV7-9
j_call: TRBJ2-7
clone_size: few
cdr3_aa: CATGVQSSYEQYF
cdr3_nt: TGTGCCACAGGGGTTCAGAGCTCCTACGAGCAGTACTTC

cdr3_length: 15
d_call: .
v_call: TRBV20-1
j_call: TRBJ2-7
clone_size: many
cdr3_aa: CSAQGGRGVSYEQYF
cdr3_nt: TGCAGTGCTCAGGGGGGCAGGGGAGTCTCCTACGAGCAGTACTTC

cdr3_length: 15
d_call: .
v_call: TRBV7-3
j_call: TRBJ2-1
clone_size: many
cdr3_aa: CASSLVMGPDNEQFF
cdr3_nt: TGTGCCAGCAGCTTAGTCATGGGACCTGACAATGAGCAGTTCTTC

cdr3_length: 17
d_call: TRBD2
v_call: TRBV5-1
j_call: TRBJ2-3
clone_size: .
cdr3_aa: CASSLSTSGSLADTQYF
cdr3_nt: TGCGCCAGCAGCCTTTCGACTAGCGGGAGTCTGGCAGATACGCAGTATTTT

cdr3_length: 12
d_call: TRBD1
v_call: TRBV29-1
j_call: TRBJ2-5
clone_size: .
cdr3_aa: CSAVTGEETQYF
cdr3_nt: TGCAGCGCTGTGACAGGGGAAGAGACCCAGTACTTC

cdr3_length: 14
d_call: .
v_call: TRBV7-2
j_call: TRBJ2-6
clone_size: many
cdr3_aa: CASSLGSGANVLTF
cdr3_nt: TGTGCCAGCAGCTTAGGGTCTGGGGCCAACGTCCTGACTTTC

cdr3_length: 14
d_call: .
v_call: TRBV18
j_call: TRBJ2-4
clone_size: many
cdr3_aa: CASSSPDSFNIQYF
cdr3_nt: TGTGCCAGCTCCTCTCCAGACTCCTTCAACATTCAGTACTTC

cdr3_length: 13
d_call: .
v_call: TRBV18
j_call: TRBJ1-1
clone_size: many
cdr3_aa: CASSPSRDTEAFF
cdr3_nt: TGTGCCAGCTCACCTTCTCGGGACACTGAAGCTTTCTTT

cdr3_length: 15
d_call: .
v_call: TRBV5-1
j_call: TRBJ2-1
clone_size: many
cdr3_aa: CASSLLAGMNNEQFF
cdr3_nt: TGCGCCAGCAGCTTGCTGGCGGGGATGAACAATGAGCAGTTCTTC

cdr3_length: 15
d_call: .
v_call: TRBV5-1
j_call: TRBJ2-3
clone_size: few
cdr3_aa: CASSLALSMPDTQYF
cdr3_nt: TGCGCCAGCAGCTTGGCCCTTTCGATGCCAGATACGCAGTATTTT

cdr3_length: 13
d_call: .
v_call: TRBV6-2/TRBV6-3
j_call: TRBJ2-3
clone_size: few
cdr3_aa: CASSYMRADTQYF
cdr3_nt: TGTGCCAGCAGTTATATGCGGGCAGATACGCAGTATTTT

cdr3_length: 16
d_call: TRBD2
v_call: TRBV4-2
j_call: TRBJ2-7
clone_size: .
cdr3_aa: CASSRVDSGGTYEQYF
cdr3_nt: TGTGCCAGCAGCCGCGTTGATAGCGGGGGGACCTACGAGCAGTACTTC

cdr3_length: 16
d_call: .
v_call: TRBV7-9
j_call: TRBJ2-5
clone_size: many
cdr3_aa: CASSLLSTRDQETQYF
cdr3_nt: TGTGCCAGCAGCTTATTGTCCACGCGGGACCAAGAGACCCAGTACTTC

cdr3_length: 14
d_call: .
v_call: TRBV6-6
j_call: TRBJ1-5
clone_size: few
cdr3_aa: CASSYGREGQPQHF
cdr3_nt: TGTGCCAGCAGTTACGGGAGGGAAGGTCAGCCCCAGCATTTT